Presented here are 15 T cell receptor beta chains from one specimen sequenced in a study of response to subunit inactivated influenza vaccine. Each CDR3 protein gets one entry after TCRdb re-called the RT-PCR reads with MiXCR. This table has about 800,000 distinct CDR3 sequences, 21% appearing once. The material sequenced was PBMCs from blood, taken roughly 5 days after vaccination. The receptors come from a man between 45 and 60 years old who received an inactivated influenza vaccine.

The rearrangement links TRBV5-8 to TRBJ2-7; D could derive from TRBD1 or TRBD2 (5 bases each). Germline V CDR1 and CDR2: SGHTS, YDEGEE. Trimming pared 9 bases from V and 6 bases from J, leaving 13 bases between. CDR3 size: 11 residues. CDR3 region: CATLGVIEQYF. The CDR3, as DNA: TGTGCCACCTTGGGGGTAATCGAGCAGTACTTC.

This clonotype was detected only a few times. The rearrangement links TRBV20-1 to TRBJ1-5; 8 nucleotides line up with TRBD1. The V gene end was trimmed by 6 bases and the J gene end by 5 bases; junction bases not matched to a gene: 6. The germline gives CDR1 DFQATT, CDR2 SNEGSKA (reference sequence). This CDR3 is built from 13 residues. The CDR3 region is CSAHSGGYQPQHF. CDR3 DNA: TGCAGTGCACACTCAGGGGGCTATCAGCCCCAGCATTTT.

This rearrangement joins TRBV7-9 to TRBJ2-5, with TRBD1 matching 10 bases. Per germline, CDR1 SEHNR and CDR2 FQNEAQ (reference sequence). Trimming at V came to 5 bases and at J to 0 bases, leaving 9 bases not matched to a gene. The CDR3 runs 17 residues. The CDR3 sequence: CASSPGGTGAHQETQYF. The CDR3 coding sequence is TGTGCCAGCAGCCCGGGAGGGACAGGGGCACACCAAGAGACCCAGTACTTC. Full variable domain (missing parts from reference TRBV7-9 and TRBJ2-5): DTGVSQNPRHKITKRGQNVTFRCDPISEHNRLYWYRQTLGQGPEFLTYFQNEAQLEKSRLLSDRFSAERPKGSFSTLEIQRTEQGDSAMYLCASSPGGTGAHQETQYFGPGTRLLVL.

V gene TRBV24-1 combines with J gene TRBJ2-3; 9 bases line up with TRBD1. The CDR3 is 16 residues long. Per germline, CDR1 KGHDR and CDR2 SFDVKD. V trimming: 6 bases; J trimming: 3 bases; junction bases outside the gene matches: 9. CDR3 bases: TGTGCCACCAGTTTAACGGGGACAGGGTGGACAGATACGCAGTATTTT. It encodes CATSLTGTGWTDTQYF.

This clonotype was counted ten times or more. This chain uses TRBV29-1 with TRBJ2-3, with 13 bases lining up with TRBD2. CDR1 is SQVTM and CDR2 is ANQGSEA in the germline V gene. V trimming: 7 bases; J trimming: 5 bases; junction bases outside the gene matches: 9. This CDR3 has 15 residues. CDR3 residues: CSAWTSGSEKDTQYF. The CDR3 DNA reads as TGCAGCGCCTGGACTAGCGGGAGTGAGAAAGATACGCAGTATTTT.

The V gene is TRBV20-1, the J gene TRBJ2-3; the D is unclear. V lost 5 bases and J 3 bases, leaving 9 bases between the germline ends. The germline CDR1 and CDR2 sequences are DFQATT and SNEGSKA (reference sequence). This CDR3 is built from 12 residues. The CDR3, as DNA: TGCAGTGCTGAAGCGAGAACAGATACGCAGTATTTT. Protein sequence: CSAEARTDTQYF.

This chain links TRBV6-2 or TRBV6-3 with TRBJ2-1, with 13 nucleotides matching TRBD2. The ends lost 7 bases at V and 7 bases at J; junction bases unmatched: 7. The CDR3 totals 15 residues. CDR1 and CDR2 from the germline V gene are MNHEY and SVGEGT. The CDR3 coding sequence is TGTGCCAGCACCGAACTAGCGGGAGGGTGGAATGAGCAGTTCTTC. It translates to CASTELAGGWNEQFF.

The chain has TRBV20-1 and TRBJ2-1; 9 bases align to TRBD2. CDR1 is DFQATT, CDR2 SNEGSKA, per germline (reference sequence). The CDR3 totals 15 residues. Germline trimming cut 5 bases from V and 5 bases from J; bases unmatched to any gene: 10. The CDR3 region is CSAVPGTSRNNEQFF. The DNA of the CDR3 is TGCAGTGCTGTACCCGGGACTAGCCGAAACAATGAGCAGTTCTTC.

The rearrangement uses TRBV7-2 and TRBJ1-1, with 8 bases lining up with TRBD1. Trimming removed 4 bases from V and 5 bases from J; junction bases left unmatched: 9. Germline values: CDR1 SGHTA, CDR2 FQGNSA. The CDR3 loop spans 15 amino acids. The CDR3 DNA follows: TGTGCCAGCAGCTCGAGGACAGGGACCTTTACTGAAGCTTTCTTT. It is translated as CASSSRTGTFTEAFF.

This clonotype was observed a few times. The gene calls are TRBV29-1 and TRBJ2-3; D may be TRBD1 (5 bases). CDR3 size: 14 residues. The germline V gene encodes CDR1 SQVTM and CDR2 ANQGSEA. Trimming removed 5 bases at V and 4 bases at J, with 16 bases between. The CDR3 spells CSVPQGSSADTQYF. CDR3 bases: TGCAGCGTTCCCCAGGGTAGTTCGGCAGATACGCAGTATTTT.

The chain joins TRBV5-6 to TRBJ2-3, with 9 bases that match TRBD2. The trim removed 0 bases at V and 6 bases at J, leaving 8 bases unmatched. The germline V gene has CDR1 SGHDT and CDR2 YYEEEE. The CDR3 is 16 amino acids. CDR3 in DNA: TGTGCCAGCAGCTTGGCTAGCGGGGCTAGTATTGATACGCAGTATTTT. As protein: CASSLASGASIDTQYF.

This chain joins TRBV7-2 and TRBJ1-2; TRBD1 is a possible D gene (5 bases). This CDR3 contains 13 residues. Germline CDR1 reads SGHTA; CDR2 reads FQGNSA. Trimming stripped 5 bases from V and 8 bases from J, with 15 bases between. The CDR3 DNA is TGTGCCAGCAGCCATACTCGGGGGGAGGGCTACACCTTC. The encoded protein is CASSHTRGEGYTF.

The chain links TRBV25-1 to TRBJ1-1, with TRBD1 matching 7 bases. Germline-derived CDR1 and CDR2 are MGHDK and SYGVNS. V was clipped by 5 bases and J by 0 bases; unmatched bases: 9. The CDR3 has 16 residues. CDR3 bases: TGTGCCAGCAGTCCTCCAGGGGGGGTCCTGAACACTGAAGCTTTCTTT. Translating it yields CASSPPGGVLNTEAFF. The full variable domain, its missing parts supplied by reference TRBV25-1 and TRBJ1-1, is EADIYQTPRYLVIGTGKKITLECSQTMGHDKMYWYQQDPGMELHLIHYSYGVNSTEKGDLSSESTVSRIRTEHFPLTLESARPSHTSQYLCASSPPGGVLNTEAFFGQGTRLTVV.

There are a few counts of this clonotype. The chain carries TRBV10-3 and TRBJ2-7; D uncertain. CDR1 and CDR2 from the germline V gene are ENHRY and SYGVKD. V lost 4 bases, J lost 2 bases, and 6 bases lay in between. There are 12 residues in the CDR3. CDR3 sequence reads: CAISVGPYEQYF. CDR3 DNA sequence: TGTGCCATCAGTGTAGGACCCTACGAGCAGTACTTC.

The V and J genes are TRBV10-3 and TRBJ2-3; no clear D. This CDR3 comprises 16 residues. Germline values: CDR1 ENHRY, CDR2 SYGVKD. V lost 0 bases and J lost 0, with 10 bases in between. CDR3 loop: CAISESMFVSTDTQYF. The CDR3 region has the DNA TGTGCCATCAGTGAGTCGATGTTTGTTAGCACAGATACGCAGTATTTT.